The clone carrying this T cell receptor beta chain has just a few counts. Its antigen is currently unknown. The V and J ends lost 5 bases and 2 bases, in that order; junction bases with no gene match: 6. Germline V CDR1 and CDR2: MDHEN, SYDVKM. This CDR3 spans 15 amino acids. The data originate from a study of OX40 agonist ivuxolimab in advanced cancers. Findings and caveats of the study: CD8+ T cells averaged more expanded clones than CD4+.

Measured with immunoSEQ multiplex PCR; TCRdb has only the in-frame clones, and not every one. Seen here are fewer than 100,000 clones, about four fifths observed once, and the top ten hold over 1.3%. The sequencing used CD4+ or CD8+ T cells sorted from blood, collected in a trial of the OX40 agonist ivuxolimab. The clonotype comes from an adult with an advanced solid tumor such as melanoma, head and neck, liver or kidney cancer. The V and J genes are TRBV28 and TRBJ2-7; 10 bases line up with TRBD2. CDR3 sequence: CASSPRGLATYEQYF. The CDR3 DNA reads TGTGCCAGCAGTCCAAGGGGACTAGCGACCTACGAGCAGTACTTC.